Listed below are T cell receptor beta chains from one sample, sequenced in a study of cytomegalovirus exposure and HLA in healthy donors. Sequencing was performed with immunoSEQ multiplex PCR; in TCRdb, only in-frame clones are kept and a portion is missing. The sample carries about 120,000 clones, approximately 78% recorded once. Sequencing input: PBMCs. The receptors stem from a woman in her twenties or thirties in good health and CMV-seropositive. Each CDR3 is given with its conserved first and last residue. Fields, in order: J gene, D gene, clone size, V gene, CDR3 protein, CDR3 DNA. A D gene is named only where the DNA matches it firmly. Size is omitted from some rows. Given values are once, few, many or a class for expanded clones.

J gene: TRBJ2-2
D gene: TRBD2
clone size: -
V gene: TRBV9
CDR3 protein: CASSPSSGGPTGELFF
CDR3 DNA: TGTGCCAGCAGCCCATCAAGCGGGGGGCCGACCGGGGAGCTGTTTTTT

J gene: TRBJ1-1
D gene: -
clone size: -
V gene: TRBV19
CDR3 protein: CASSIDKAGNTEAFF
CDR3 DNA: TGTGCCAGTAGTATAGATAAGGCAGGGAACACTGAAGCTTTCTTT

J gene: TRBJ2-1
D gene: TRBD2
clone size: -
V gene: TRBV6-1
CDR3 protein: CASSSGLAGNNEQFF
CDR3 DNA: TGTGCCAGCAGCTCGGGACTAGCGGGAAACAATGAGCAGTTCTTC

J gene: TRBJ2-7
D gene: TRBD1
clone size: -
V gene: TRBV29-1
CDR3 protein: CSAGTGVYEQYF
CDR3 DNA: TGCAGCGCCGGAACAGGGGTCTACGAGCAGTACTTC

J gene: TRBJ1-5
D gene: TRBD1
clone size: few
V gene: TRBV2
CDR3 protein: CASSSDRVGNQPQHF
CDR3 DNA: TGTGCCAGCAGTTCGGACAGGGTGGGCAATCAGCCCCAGCATTTT

J gene: TRBJ2-7
D gene: TRBD2
clone size: once
V gene: TRBV6-6
CDR3 protein: CASSPTSSHEQYF
CDR3 DNA: TGTGCCAGCAGCCCGACTAGCTCCCACGAGCAGTACTTC

J gene: TRBJ2-7
D gene: TRBD1
clone size: -
V gene: TRBV6-6
CDR3 protein: CASQDQGTGVSQYF
CDR3 DNA: TGTGCCAGCCAGGACCAAGGGACAGGAGTATCGCAGTACTTC

J gene: TRBJ1-6
D gene: -
clone size: -
V gene: TRBV27
CDR3 protein: CASSFENSPLHF
CDR3 DNA: TGTGCCAGCAGTTTTGAGAATTCACCCCTCCACTTT

J gene: TRBJ2-7
D gene: TRBD2
clone size: -
V gene: TRBV4-3
CDR3 protein: CASSRGTSGGVEQYF
CDR3 DNA: TGCGCCAGCAGCCGCGGGACTAGCGGGGGGGTAGAGCAGTACTTC

J gene: TRBJ2-6
D gene: -
clone size: -
V gene: TRBV11-3
CDR3 protein: CASSLDEGAGANVLTF
CDR3 DNA: TGTGCCAGCAGCTTAGATGAGGGGGCTGGGGCCAACGTCCTGACTTTC

J gene: TRBJ2-1
D gene: TRBD1
clone size: few
V gene: TRBV5-1
CDR3 protein: CASSLNRGFNNEQFF
CDR3 DNA: TGCGCCAGCAGCTTGAACAGGGGTTTTAACAATGAGCAGTTCTTC

J gene: TRBJ2-7
D gene: -
clone size: -
V gene: TRBV28
CDR3 protein: CASSLSGWYEQYF
CDR3 DNA: TGTGCCAGCAGTTTGTCCGGGTGGTACGAGCAGTACTTC

J gene: TRBJ2-7
D gene: -
clone size: -
V gene: TRBV4-1
CDR3 protein: CASSQFPGAQFLF
CDR3 DNA: TGCGCCAGCAGCCAATTTCCAGGGGCGCAATTCCTCTTC

J gene: TRBJ2-3
D gene: TRBD1
clone size: -
V gene: TRBV5-4
CDR3 protein: CASSSRAGGPSTDTQYF
CDR3 DNA: TGTGCCAGCAGCTCCCGGGCAGGGGGACCTAGCACAGATACGCAGTATTTT

J gene: TRBJ1-6
D gene: TRBD1
clone size: -
V gene: TRBV7-9
CDR3 protein: CASSPGGYNSPLHF
CDR3 DNA: TGTGCCAGCAGCCCAGGGGGTTATAATTCACCCCTCCACTTT

J gene: TRBJ2-7
D gene: -
clone size: -
V gene: TRBV4-2
CDR3 protein: CASSQDDPHSDTGEEAYEQYF
CDR3 DNA: TGTGCCAGCAGCCAAGATGACCCTCATAGTGATACAGGGGAGGAGGCCTACGAGCAGTACTTC

J gene: TRBJ1-3
D gene: TRBD1
clone size: -
V gene: TRBV30
CDR3 protein: CAGVPGGVGNTIYF
CDR3 DNA: TGTGCCGGAGTTCCAGGGGGCGTTGGAAACACCATATATTTT

J gene: TRBJ1-2
D gene: -
clone size: -
V gene: TRBV7-2
CDR3 protein: CASSKWPGVGYTF
CDR3 DNA: TGTGCCAGCAGCAAATGGCCGGGGGTAGGCTACACCTTC

J gene: TRBJ1-2
D gene: TRBD1
clone size: -
V gene: TRBV28
CDR3 protein: CASLGQGGGYTF
CDR3 DNA: TGTGCCAGCCTGGGACAGGGGGGTGGCTACACCTTC

J gene: TRBJ2-7
D gene: TRBD2
clone size: few
V gene: TRBV2
CDR3 protein: CASSEGAWGWDGTSGYEQYF
CDR3 DNA: TGTGCCAGCAGTGAAGGCGCCTGGGGGTGGGATGGGACTAGCGGCTACGAGCAGTACTTC

J gene: TRBJ2-2
D gene: -
clone size: -
V gene: TRBV11-2
CDR3 protein: CASSHTDRYSNTGELFF
CDR3 DNA: TGTGCCAGCAGCCACACCGACAGATACTCGAACACCGGGGAGCTGTTTTTT

J gene: TRBJ2-2
D gene: TRBD2
clone size: -
V gene: TRBV19
CDR3 protein: CASSSLGTSGPGELFF
CDR3 DNA: TGTGCCAGTAGTTCCCTCGGAACTAGCGGGCCCGGGGAGCTGTTTTTT

J gene: TRBJ2-3
D gene: TRBD2
clone size: -
V gene: TRBV5-1
CDR3 protein: CASSLTSGGAADTQYF
CDR3 DNA: TGCGCCAGCAGCCTGACTAGCGGGGGGGCTGCAGATACGCAGTATTTT

J gene: TRBJ2-3
D gene: TRBD2
clone size: -
V gene: TRBV6-5
CDR3 protein: CASSLLAGHTDTQYF
CDR3 DNA: TGTGCCAGCAGTCTCCTAGCGGGGCACACAGATACGCAGTATTTT

J gene: TRBJ2-7
D gene: TRBD1
clone size: -
V gene: TRBV4-3
CDR3 protein: CASSQEGQSSYEQYF
CDR3 DNA: TGCGCCAGCAGCCAAGAGGGACAGAGCTCCTACGAGCAGTACTTC

J gene: TRBJ1-1
D gene: -
clone size: -
V gene: TRBV7-8
CDR3 protein: CASSSPVRGKNTEAFF
CDR3 DNA: TGTGCTAGCAGCTCCCCGGTTAGAGGAAAGAACACTGAAGCTTTCTTT

J gene: TRBJ1-2
D gene: -
clone size: -
V gene: TRBV28
CDR3 protein: CASSLDSYGYTF
CDR3 DNA: TGTGCCAGCAGTTTAGACAGCTATGGCTACACCTTC

J gene: TRBJ1-6
D gene: -
clone size: medium-sized
V gene: TRBV28
CDR3 protein: CASSLSPTGFRPPFGVNSPLHF
CDR3 DNA: TGTGCCAGCAGTTTATCCCCGACAGGTTTCCGCCCTCCTTTTGGCGTTAATTCACCCCTCCACTTT

J gene: TRBJ1-2
D gene: -
clone size: -
V gene: TRBV6-5
CDR3 protein: CASSSYRNYGYTF
CDR3 DNA: TGTGCCAGCAGTTCTTACAGGAACTATGGCTACACCTTC

J gene: TRBJ1-3
D gene: -
clone size: few
V gene: TRBV6-5
CDR3 protein: CASSTRGNTIYF
CDR3 DNA: TGTGCCAGCAGTACGCGGGGCAACACCATATATTTT

J gene: TRBJ1-6
D gene: TRBD1
clone size: -
V gene: TRBV2
CDR3 protein: CASRVQTGGRDSPLHF
CDR3 DNA: TGTGCCAGCAGGGTGCAGACAGGGGGCCGGGATTCACCCCTCCACTTT

J gene: TRBJ1-1
D gene: -
clone size: -
V gene: TRBV5-1
CDR3 protein: CASSREWGGDTEAFF
CDR3 DNA: TGCGCCAGCAGCCGTGAATGGGGAGGGGACACTGAAGCTTTCTTT

J gene: TRBJ1-1
D gene: TRBD1
clone size: -
V gene: TRBV7-9
CDR3 protein: CASSFGQGHTEAFF
CDR3 DNA: TGTGCCAGCAGCTTTGGACAGGGGCACACTGAAGCTTTCTTT

J gene: TRBJ2-1
D gene: TRBD1
clone size: -
V gene: TRBV27
CDR3 protein: CASRQGGVNEQFF
CDR3 DNA: TGTGCCAGCAGACAGGGGGGTGTCAATGAGCAGTTCTTC

J gene: TRBJ2-5
D gene: TRBD2
clone size: -
V gene: TRBV7-2
CDR3 protein: CVSSYSGPETQYF
CDR3 DNA: TGTGTCAGCAGCTATAGCGGGCCAGAGACCCAGTACTTC

J gene: TRBJ1-2
D gene: TRBD1
clone size: -
V gene: TRBV9
CDR3 protein: CASSPDRDYCGYTF
CDR3 DNA: TGTGCCAGCAGCCCGGACAGGGACTACTGTGGCTACACCTTC

J gene: TRBJ1-6
D gene: TRBD1
clone size: few
V gene: TRBV27
CDR3 protein: CASSFRTGNNSPLHF
CDR3 DNA: TGTGCCAGCAGTTTTAGGACAGGGAATAATTCACCCCTCCACTTT

J gene: TRBJ2-7
D gene: -
clone size: -
V gene: TRBV2
CDR3 protein: CASRVDTPSSYEQYF
CDR3 DNA: TGTGCCAGCAGGGTGGACACCCCGAGCTCCTACGAGCAGTACTTC

J gene: TRBJ2-1
D gene: TRBD2
clone size: -
V gene: TRBV29-1
CDR3 protein: CSVAGGGNEQFF
CDR3 DNA: TGCAGCGTTGCAGGCGGGGGTAATGAGCAGTTCTTC

J gene: TRBJ2-7
D gene: TRBD1
clone size: few
V gene: TRBV4-1
CDR3 protein: CASSPRTGPYEQYF
CDR3 DNA: TGCGCCAGCAGCCCCCGGACAGGGCCCTACGAGCAGTACTTC

J gene: TRBJ2-5
D gene: -
clone size: few
V gene: TRBV28
CDR3 protein: CASSPMGGGGFQETQYF
CDR3 DNA: TGTGCCAGCAGTCCTATGGGGGGGGGCGGTTTCCAAGAGACCCAGTACTTC

J gene: TRBJ2-1
D gene: -
clone size: -
V gene: TRBV7-2
CDR3 protein: CASSLAREYNEQFF
CDR3 DNA: TGTGCCAGCAGCTTAGCGAGGGAATACAATGAGCAGTTCTTC

J gene: TRBJ2-1
D gene: TRBD2
clone size: -
V gene: TRBV29-1
CDR3 protein: CSVAWASGVNEQFF
CDR3 DNA: TGCAGCGTCGCCTGGGCTAGCGGGGTAAATGAGCAGTTCTTC

J gene: TRBJ1-1
D gene: -
clone size: -
V gene: TRBV11-1
CDR3 protein: CASSYLRGGGNTEAFF
CDR3 DNA: TGTGCCAGCAGTTACCTTCGCGGGGGGGGAAACACTGAAGCTTTCTTT

J gene: TRBJ2-1
D gene: TRBD1
clone size: once
V gene: TRBV11-1
CDR3 protein: CASSYGQGAAEQFF
CDR3 DNA: TGTGCCAGCAGCTATGGACAGGGGGCAGCTGAGCAGTTCTTC

J gene: TRBJ2-4
D gene: TRBD2
clone size: -
V gene: TRBV29-1
CDR3 protein: CSAWGTSENIQYF
CDR3 DNA: TGCAGCGCTTGGGGGACTAGCGAAAACATTCAGTACTTC

J gene: TRBJ1-1
D gene: TRBD1
clone size: -
V gene: TRBV28
CDR3 protein: CASSPRQGKNTEAFF
CDR3 DNA: TGTGCCAGCAGCCCTAGACAGGGAAAGAACACTGAAGCTTTCTTT

J gene: TRBJ1-1
D gene: -
clone size: few
V gene: TRBV5-4
CDR3 protein: CASSLTGVF
CDR3 DNA: TGTGCCAGCAGCTTGACTGGAGTCTTT

J gene: TRBJ2-5
D gene: TRBD2
clone size: once
V gene: TRBV15
CDR3 protein: CATSSAIQAGQYQETQYF
CDR3 DNA: TGTGCCACCAGCAGCGCGATTCAAGCGGGGCAGTACCAAGAGACCCAGTACTTC

J gene: TRBJ2-3
D gene: TRBD2
clone size: -
V gene: TRBV4-3
CDR3 protein: CASSQEWSSGGADTQYF
CDR3 DNA: TGCGCCAGCAGCCAAGAGTGGTCTAGCGGGGGAGCAGATACGCAGTATTTT

J gene: TRBJ1-2
D gene: -
clone size: -
V gene: TRBV11-2
CDR3 protein: CASSLQPGSSEGYTF
CDR3 DNA: TGTGCCAGCAGCTTACAGCCGGGTTCCTCTGAGGGCTACACCTTC

J gene: TRBJ2-5
D gene: TRBD2
clone size: -
V gene: TRBV7-9
CDR3 protein: CASTGGLEKETQYF
CDR3 DNA: TGTGCCAGCACTGGCGGACTAGAGAAAGAGACCCAGTACTTC

J gene: TRBJ1-6
D gene: TRBD1
clone size: -
V gene: TRBV2
CDR3 protein: CASRTGENSPLHF
CDR3 DNA: TGTGCCAGCAGGACAGGGGAGAATTCACCCCTCCACTTT

J gene: TRBJ2-1
D gene: TRBD1
clone size: once
V gene: TRBV2
CDR3 protein: CASSESLVVVWGQPFF
CDR3 DNA: TGTGCCAGCAGTGAGTCTTTAGTGGTAGTTTGGGGACAGCCCTTCTTC

J gene: TRBJ2-4
D gene: TRBD1
clone size: -
V gene: TRBV30
CDR3 protein: CAWSVAGGRNIQYF
CDR3 DNA: TGTGCCTGGAGTGTGGCAGGGGGCAGAAACATTCAGTACTTC

J gene: TRBJ2-2
D gene: -
clone size: -
V gene: TRBV6-4
CDR3 protein: CASSDSLWELFF
CDR3 DNA: TGTGCCAGCTCGGACTCGCTCTGGGAGCTGTTTTTT

J gene: TRBJ1-1
D gene: TRBD1
clone size: -
V gene: TRBV7-2
CDR3 protein: CASSSQGAGTEAFF
CDR3 DNA: TGTGCCAGCAGCTCTCAGGGGGCGGGAACTGAAGCTTTCTTT

J gene: TRBJ1-2
D gene: TRBD1
clone size: -
V gene: TRBV28
CDR3 protein: CASTSRGHSYGYTF
CDR3 DNA: TGTGCCAGCACCTCCAGGGGGCATAGCTATGGCTACACCTTC

J gene: TRBJ2-3
D gene: TRBD2
clone size: -
V gene: TRBV7-2
CDR3 protein: CASSLASGGTDTQYF
CDR3 DNA: TGTGCCAGCAGCTTAGCTAGCGGGGGAACAGATACGCAGTATTTT

J gene: TRBJ1-1
D gene: -
clone size: -
V gene: TRBV18
CDR3 protein: CASSSGVGTEAFF
CDR3 DNA: TGTGCCAGCTCCAGCGGGGTGGGCACTGAAGCTTTCTTT